These 18 T cell receptor beta chains originate from one sample sequenced in a study of cytomegalovirus exposure and HLA in healthy donors. Clones were read by immunoSEQ multiplex PCR, and TCRdb kept only the in-frame ones, dropping some. The data contain some 260,000 clones, less than 95% of them seen just once; the ten biggest clones take up around 3.1%. The specimen was PBMCs. These receptors were obtained from a woman younger than 45 in good health and CMV-seronegative.

The V gene is TRBV28, the J gene TRBJ2-1, with D unclear. V shed 2 bases and J shed 0 bases, with 11 bases lying between them. The length of the CDR3 is 16 residues. Germline V lookup: CDR1 MDHEN, CDR2 SYDVKM. CDR3 region: CASSLKGWGSYNEQFF. In DNA form, the CDR3 reads TGTGCCAGCAGTTTAAAAGGTTGGGGCTCCTACAATGAGCAGTTCTTC.

The CDR3 DNA is TGTGCCACCAGCAGGGGGACTAGAACAGATACGCAGTATTTT. Protein product: CATSRGTRTDTQYF. The rearrangement uses TRBV15 and TRBJ2-3, with 8 bases aligning to TRBD2. CDR1 LNHNV and CDR2 YYDKDF come from the germline V gene (reference sequence). CDR3 length: 14 amino acids. The V segment lost 3 bases and the J segment 3 bases; nucleotides outside the gene matches: 2.

Worth noting for this clone: The identical CDR3 is also encoded by other nucleotide sequences in the sample. V usage is TRBV5-1 and J usage is TRBJ2-7; no clear D. CDR1 and CDR2 from the germline V gene are SGHRS and YFSETQ. V was pared by 0 bases and J by 3 bases, with 4 bases between. This CDR3 has 12 amino acids. This chain's CDR3 is CASSLVGYEQYF. CDR3 DNA sequence: TGCGCCAGCAGCTTGGTTGGCTACGAGCAGTACTTC.

This chain links TRBV2 with TRBJ2-1; 8 bases map to TRBD2. Trimming took 4 bases from V and 4 from J; bases not matched to a gene: 21. Germline-derived CDR1 and CDR2 are SNHLY and FYNNEI. CDR3 length: 20 amino acids. Here the CDR3 DNA reads TGTGCCAGCAGTGGGCTAGCGGGCATATCCCACCTAACCGCTTACAATGAGCAGTTCTTC. Translation gives CASSGLAGISHLTAYNEQFF.

This clone has just one count. Other DNA sequences in this specimen translate into the identical CDR3. This chain links TRBV11-2 with TRBJ2-7; D is ambiguous. Between the trimmed V and J ends, which lost 4 bases and 4 bases, there was a span of 5 bases. This CDR3 is built from 11 residues. Germline V CDR1 and CDR2: SGHAT, FQNNGV. The CDR3: CASSSSYEQYF. The CDR3 DNA sequence: TGTGCCAGCAGCTCCTCATACGAGCAGTACTTC.

The CDR3 sequence: CASRDELDQYF. CDR3 DNA: TGTGCCAGCAGGGACGAGCTGGACCAGTACTTC. The chain uses TRBV25-1 and TRBJ2-5; D uncertain. V was shortened by 6 bases and J by 10 bases, with 12 bases between the two germline ends. There are 11 residues in the CDR3. Per the germline V gene, CDR1 is MGHDK and CDR2 is SYGVNS.

The V call is TRBV18, the J call TRBJ1-1, with D tentatively TRBD1 (5 bases). There are 15 residues in the CDR3. Germline V lookup: CDR1 KGHSH, CDR2 LQKENI. Trimming removed 6 bases from V and 4 bases from J, with 18 bases in between. CDR3 DNA sequence: TGTGCCAGCTCCCCTGGGGGGGAAGTGATCACTGAAGCTTTCTTT. Translating it yields CASSPGGEVITEAFF.

The chain joins TRBV28 to TRBJ2-7; the D gene is possibly TRBD2 (5 bases). V lost 1 base, J lost 3 bases, and 7 bases lay in between. The CDR3 runs 13 residues. Germline V gene sequence: CDR1 MDHEN, CDR2 SYDVKM. DNA of the CDR3: TGTGCCAGCAGTTTATACGGGATCTACGAGCAGTACTTC. Translation: CASSLYGIYEQYF.

This rearrangement joins TRBV9 to TRBJ2-2; TRBD2 agrees at 8 bases. Looked up from germline, CDR1 is SGDLS and CDR2 is YYNGEE. V trimming: 3 bases; J trimming: 4 bases; junction bases outside the gene matches: 11. CDR3 size: 17 residues. This CDR3 reads CASSGPSGSEFTGELFF. The CDR3 region has the DNA TGTGCCAGCAGCGGGCCCAGCGGGAGCGAATTCACCGGGGAGCTGTTTTTT.

CDR3 amino acids: CASSSKPGQGSNQPQHF. The CDR3, as DNA: TGTGCCAGCAGTTCAAAACCGGGACAGGGAAGCAATCAGCCCCAGCATTTT. V gene TRBV27 combines with J gene TRBJ1-5; 9 bases line up with TRBD1. The germline V gene encodes CDR1 MNHEY and CDR2 SMNVEV (reference sequence). The CDR3 is 17 amino acids. With 4 bases clipped from V and 1 base from J, the junction kept 8 bases outside the gene matches.

This sequence joins TRBV5-5 and TRBJ2-7, with 9 bases matching TRBD1. This CDR3 region has 14 residues. The V gene's germline CDR1 is SGHKS and CDR2 YYEKEE (reference sequence). V was clipped by 4 bases and J by 4 bases; unmatched bases: 6. The CDR3 DNA is TGTGCCAGCAGCAGGCCGGGACAGGGTTACGAGCAGTACTTC. This sequence encodes CASSRPGQGYEQYF. Full variable domain (outside the CDR3, taken from reference TRBV5-5 and TRBJ2-7): DAGVTQSPTHLIKTRGQQVTLRCSPISGHKSVSWYQQVLGQGPQFIFQYYEKEERGRGNFPDRFSARQFPNYSSELNVNALLLGDSALYLCASSRPGQGYEQYFGPGTRLTVT.

This rearrangement joins TRBV15 to TRBJ1-1, with D unclear. Germline V CDR1 and CDR2: LNHNV, YYDKDF (reference sequence). Trimming stripped 0 bases from V and 5 bases from J, with 4 bases between. The CDR3 contains 12 residues. The CDR3 region is CATSRDGTEAFF. In DNA, the CDR3 is TGTGCCACCAGCAGAGACGGGACTGAAGCTTTCTTT. The full variable domain, completed using reference TRBV15 and TRBJ1-1, is DAMVIQNPRYQVTQFGKPVTLSCSQTLNHNVMYWYQQKSSQAPKLLFHYYDKDFNNEADTPDNFQSRRPNTSFCFLDIRSPGLGDTAMYLCATSRDGTEAFFGQGTRLTVV.

This chain connects TRBV28 to TRBJ2-3; TRBD1 matches at 7 bases. The V gene's germline CDR1 is MDHEN and CDR2 SYDVKM. The V gene end was trimmed by 1 base and the J gene end by 2 bases; junction bases not matched to a gene: 6. The CDR3 is 16 residues long. CDR3 nucleotides: TGTGCCAGCAGTTTATCCCCGGGACAGATCACAGATACGCAGTATTTT. It is translated as CASSLSPGQITDTQYF.

This chain links TRBV6-1 with TRBJ2-5; 9 nucleotides agree with TRBD1. CDR3 length equals 15 residues. The V gene end was trimmed by 4 bases and the J gene end by 5 bases; junction bases not matched to a gene: 8. The V gene's germline CDR1 is MNHNS and CDR2 SASEGT. The CDR3 region is CASSGGQGSLETQYF. The DNA of the CDR3 is TGTGCCAGCAGTGGCGGACAGGGGAGTTTGGAGACCCAGTACTTC.

The table lists this clone with a few counts. The rearrangement links TRBV11-2 to TRBJ2-4; 7 bases match TRBD1. CDR1 and CDR2 (germline): SGHAT, FQNNGV. The ends lost 5 bases at V and 0 bases at J; junction bases unmatched: 7. The CDR3 loop spans 16 amino acids. CDR3 in DNA: TGTGCCAGCAGCCCCGGGACAGCCTTAGCCAAAAACATTCAGTACTTC. Translation: CASSPGTALAKNIQYF.

This clone was seen once. The rearrangement uses TRBV14 and TRBJ2-7; 9 bases fit TRBD1. Germline CDR1 SGHDN, CDR2 FVKESK. The ends lost 4 bases at V and 3 bases at J; junction bases unmatched: 7. The length of the CDR3 is 15 residues. The DNA for the CDR3 is TGTGCCAGCAGCCTGGGACAGGGAATTTACTACGAGCAGTACTTC. Translation: CASSLGQGIYYEQYF. Supplemented by reference TRBV14 and TRBJ2-7, the full variable domain reads EAGVTQFPSHSVIEKGQTVTLRCDPISGHDNLYWYRRVMGKEIKFLLHFVKESKQDESGMPNNRFLAERTGGTYSTLKVQPAELEDSGVYFCASSLGQGIYYEQYFGPGTRLTVT.

The gene calls are TRBV28 and TRBJ1-4, with 10 nucleotides matching TRBD1. This CDR3 is 13 amino acids long. The germline gives CDR1 MDHEN, CDR2 SYDVKM. After removal of 5 bases from V and 12 bases from J, the junction contained 6 bases not matched to a gene. CDR3 nucleotides: TGTGCCAGCAGTGCCAGGGACAGGGGTGAACTGTTTTTT. Translating gives CASSARDRGELFF.

The chain is built from TRBV4-3 and TRBJ1-2; D ambiguous. Germline CDR1 is LGHNA and CDR2 is YSLEER. CDR3 length equals 15 residues. The V end was cut by 1 base, the J end by 7 bases, with 16 bases between. The DNA of the CDR3 is TGCGCCAGCAGCCAAGGGTCCCTAACGGGCTCTGGCTACACCTTC. Amino acid sequence: CASSQGSLTGSGYTF.